Sequencing of this TCR beta chain was carried out in a study of T cells in Graves' hyperthyroidism and ophthalmopathy. RNA transcripts provided the source from which TCR beta CDR3 regions were amplified. During a first-round RT-PCR of the TCR CDR3, the HTBI primer set was used. TCRdb independently ran MiXCR on the multiplex PCR reads; one entry per CDR3 protein. The table lists under 350,000 distinct CDR3 sequences, 15% to 20% of them singletons. Sequencing used blood. This TCR derives from a woman between 55 and 75 years old with Graves' ophthalmopathy.

The CDR3 DNA follows: TGTGCCACCACATCTGGACAGGGGGCTTGGACCGGGGAGCTGTTTTTT. Translating it yields CATTSGQGAWTGELFF. This rearrangement joins TRBV28 to TRBJ2-2, with 11 bases aligning to TRBD1. V shed 10 bases, J shed 5 bases, and the junction held 12 bases outside the gene matches. Germline V gene sequence: CDR1 MDHEN, CDR2 SYDVKM. The CDR3 runs 16 residues. The complete variable domain, with remaining parts taken from reference TRBV28 and TRBJ2-2, reads DVKVTQSSRYLVKRTGEKVFLECVQDMDHENMFWYRQDPGLGLRLIYFSYDVKMKEKGDIPEGYSVSREKKERFSLILESASTNQTSMYLCATTSGQGAWTGELFFGEGSRLTVL.